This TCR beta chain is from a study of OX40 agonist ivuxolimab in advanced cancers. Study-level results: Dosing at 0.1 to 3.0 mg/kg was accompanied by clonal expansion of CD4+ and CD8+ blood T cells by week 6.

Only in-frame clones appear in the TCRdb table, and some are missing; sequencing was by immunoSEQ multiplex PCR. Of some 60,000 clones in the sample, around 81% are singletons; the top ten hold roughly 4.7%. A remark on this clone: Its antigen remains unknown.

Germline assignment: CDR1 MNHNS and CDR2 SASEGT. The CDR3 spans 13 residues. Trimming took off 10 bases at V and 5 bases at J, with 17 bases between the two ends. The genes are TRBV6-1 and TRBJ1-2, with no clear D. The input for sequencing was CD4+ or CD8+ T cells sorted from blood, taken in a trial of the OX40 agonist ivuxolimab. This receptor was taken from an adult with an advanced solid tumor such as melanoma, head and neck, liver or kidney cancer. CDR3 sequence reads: CAILPQNGYGYTF. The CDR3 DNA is TGTGCCATTCTCCCCCAGAACGGATATGGCTACACCTTC.